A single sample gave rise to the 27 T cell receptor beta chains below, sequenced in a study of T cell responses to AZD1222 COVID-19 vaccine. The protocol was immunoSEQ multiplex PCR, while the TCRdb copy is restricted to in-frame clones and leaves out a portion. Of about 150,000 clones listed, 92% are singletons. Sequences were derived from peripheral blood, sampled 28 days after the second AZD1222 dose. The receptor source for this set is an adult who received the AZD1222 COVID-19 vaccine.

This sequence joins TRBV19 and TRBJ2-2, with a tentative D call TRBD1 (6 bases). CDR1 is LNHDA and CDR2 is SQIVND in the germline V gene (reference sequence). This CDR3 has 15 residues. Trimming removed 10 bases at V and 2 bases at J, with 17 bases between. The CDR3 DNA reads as TGTGCCACCAGATTTAGGACAGAAAACACCGGGGAGCTGTTTTTT. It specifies CATRFRTENTGELFF.

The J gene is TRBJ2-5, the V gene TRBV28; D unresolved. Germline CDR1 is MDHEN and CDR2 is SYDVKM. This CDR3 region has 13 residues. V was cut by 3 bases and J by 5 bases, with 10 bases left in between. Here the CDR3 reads CASSLRSTETQYF. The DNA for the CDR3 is TGTGCCAGCAGTTTGCGTAGCACCGAGACCCAGTACTTC. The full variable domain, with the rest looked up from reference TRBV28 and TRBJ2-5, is DVKVTQSSRYLVKRTGEKVFLECVQDMDHENMFWYRQDPGLGLRLIYFSYDVKMKEKGDIPEGYSVSREKKERFSLILESASTNQTSMYLCASSLRSTETQYFGPGTRLLVL.

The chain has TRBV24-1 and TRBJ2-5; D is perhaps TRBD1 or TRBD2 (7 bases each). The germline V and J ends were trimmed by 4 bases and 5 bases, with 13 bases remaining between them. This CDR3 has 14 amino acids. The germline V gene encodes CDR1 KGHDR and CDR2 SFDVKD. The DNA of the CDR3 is TGTGCCACCAGTGACCGACAGGGAGGGGAGACCCAGTACTTC. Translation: CATSDRQGGETQYF.

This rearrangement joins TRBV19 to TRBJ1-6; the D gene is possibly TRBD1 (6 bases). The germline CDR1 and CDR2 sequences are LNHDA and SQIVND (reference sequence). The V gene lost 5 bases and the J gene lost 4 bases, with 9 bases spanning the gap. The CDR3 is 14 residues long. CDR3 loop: CASSLDSYNSPLHF. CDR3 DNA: TGTGCCAGTAGTTTGGACAGTTATAATTCACCCCTCCACTTT.

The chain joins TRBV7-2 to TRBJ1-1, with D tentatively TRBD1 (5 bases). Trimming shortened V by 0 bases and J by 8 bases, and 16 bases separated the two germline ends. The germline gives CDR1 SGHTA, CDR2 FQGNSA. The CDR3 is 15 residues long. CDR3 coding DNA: TGTGCCAGCAGCTTAGCGCCTATGGGGGAAAGGGAAGCTTTCTTT. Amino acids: CASSLAPMGEREAFF.

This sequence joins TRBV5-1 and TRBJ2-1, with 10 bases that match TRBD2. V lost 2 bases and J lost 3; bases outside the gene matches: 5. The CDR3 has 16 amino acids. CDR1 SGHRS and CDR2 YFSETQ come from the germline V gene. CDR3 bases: TGCGCCAGCAGCTTTATGGTAGCGGGGGGCTACAATGAGCAGTTCTTC. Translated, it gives CASSFMVAGGYNEQFF.

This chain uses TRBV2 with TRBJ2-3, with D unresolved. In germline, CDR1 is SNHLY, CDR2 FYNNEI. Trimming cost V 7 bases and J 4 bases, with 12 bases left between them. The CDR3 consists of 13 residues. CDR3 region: CASIAEAPDTQYF. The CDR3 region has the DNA TGTGCCAGCATCGCCGAAGCCCCAGATACGCAGTATTTT.

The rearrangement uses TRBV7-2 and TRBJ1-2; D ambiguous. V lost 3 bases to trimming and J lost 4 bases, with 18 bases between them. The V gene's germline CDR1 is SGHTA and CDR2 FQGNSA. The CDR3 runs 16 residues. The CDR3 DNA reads TGTGCCAGCAGCTTTCTGAGTCCGGGGATCCCCTATGGCTACACCTTC. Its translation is CASSFLSPGIPYGYTF.

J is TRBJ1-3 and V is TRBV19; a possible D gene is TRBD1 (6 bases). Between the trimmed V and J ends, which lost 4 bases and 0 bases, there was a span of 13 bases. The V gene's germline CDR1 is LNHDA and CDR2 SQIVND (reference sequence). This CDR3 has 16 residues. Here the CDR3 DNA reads TGTGCCAGTAGTACCCGGGGGCGACGCTCTGGAAACACCATATATTTT. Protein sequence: CASSTRGRRSGNTIYF. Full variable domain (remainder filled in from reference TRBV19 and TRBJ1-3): DGGITQSPKYLFRKEGQNVTLSCEQNLNHDAMYWYRQDPGQGLRLIYYSQIVNDFQKGDIAEGYSVSREKKESFPLTVTSAQKNPTAFYLCASSTRGRRSGNTIYFGEGSWLTVV.

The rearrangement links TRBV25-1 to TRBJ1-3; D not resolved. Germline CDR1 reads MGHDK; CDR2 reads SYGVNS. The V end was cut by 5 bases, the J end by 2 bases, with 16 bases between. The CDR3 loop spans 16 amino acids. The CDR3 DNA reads TGTGCCAGCAGTTCCCTCGGAGGAGGCCCTGGAAACACCATATATTTT. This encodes CASSSLGGGPGNTIYF.

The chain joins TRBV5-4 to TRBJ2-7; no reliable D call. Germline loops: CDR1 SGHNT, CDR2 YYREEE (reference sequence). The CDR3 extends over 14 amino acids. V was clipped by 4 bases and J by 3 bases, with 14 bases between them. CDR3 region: CASSPLAGRYEQYF. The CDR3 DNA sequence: TGTGCCAGCAGCCCATTGGCAGGACGCTACGAGCAGTACTTC.

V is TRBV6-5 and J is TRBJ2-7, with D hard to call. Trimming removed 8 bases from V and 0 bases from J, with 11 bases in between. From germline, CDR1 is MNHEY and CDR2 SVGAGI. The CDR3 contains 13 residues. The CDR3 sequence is CASAYLSSYEQYF. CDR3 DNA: TGTGCCAGCGCCTACCTGAGCTCCTACGAGCAGTACTTC.

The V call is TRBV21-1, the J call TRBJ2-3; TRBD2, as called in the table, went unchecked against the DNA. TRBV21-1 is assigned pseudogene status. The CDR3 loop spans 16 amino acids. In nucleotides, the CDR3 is TGTGCCAGCAGTCCGATCGGCCAGCGCCGCACAGATACGCAGTATTTT. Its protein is CASSPIGQRRTDTQYF.

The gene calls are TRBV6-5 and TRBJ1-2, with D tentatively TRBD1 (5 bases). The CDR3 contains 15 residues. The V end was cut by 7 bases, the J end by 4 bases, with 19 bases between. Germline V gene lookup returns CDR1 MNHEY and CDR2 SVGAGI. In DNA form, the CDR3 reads TGTGCCAGCACACCTAGGCGGCAGGGATCCTATGGCTACACCTTC. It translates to CASTPRRQGSYGYTF.

In nucleotides, the CDR3 is TGTGCCAGCACCCATTTGGTAGCAACTAATGAAAAACTGTTTTTT. This codes for CASTHLVATNEKLFF. This chain links TRBV28 with TRBJ1-4; D uncertain. CDR1 is MDHEN and CDR2 is SYDVKM in the germline V gene. The V and J ends lost 7 bases and 0 bases respectively, with 12 bases between them. The CDR3 is made up of 15 amino acids.

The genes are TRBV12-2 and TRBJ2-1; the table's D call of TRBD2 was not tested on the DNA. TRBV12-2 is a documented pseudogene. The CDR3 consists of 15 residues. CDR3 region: CASRLLAGDHNEQFF. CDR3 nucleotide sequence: TGTGCAAGTCGCTTACTAGCGGGAGACCACAATGAGCAGTTCTTC.

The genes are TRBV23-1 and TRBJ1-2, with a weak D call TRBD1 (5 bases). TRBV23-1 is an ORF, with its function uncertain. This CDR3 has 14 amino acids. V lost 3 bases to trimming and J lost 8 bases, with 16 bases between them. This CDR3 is CASSHSQGKGGYTF. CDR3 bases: TGCGCCAGCAGTCACAGCCAGGGTAAGGGCGGCTACACCTTC.

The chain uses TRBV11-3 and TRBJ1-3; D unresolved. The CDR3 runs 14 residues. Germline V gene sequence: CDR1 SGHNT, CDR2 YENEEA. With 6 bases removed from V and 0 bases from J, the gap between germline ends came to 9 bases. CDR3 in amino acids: CASRLGSSGNTIYF. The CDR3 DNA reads TGTGCCAGCAGACTAGGGAGCTCTGGAAACACCATATATTTT.

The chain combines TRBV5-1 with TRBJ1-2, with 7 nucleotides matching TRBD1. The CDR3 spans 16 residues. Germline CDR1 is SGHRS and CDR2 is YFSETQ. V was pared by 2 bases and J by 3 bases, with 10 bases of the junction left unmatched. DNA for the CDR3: TGCGCCAGCAGCTTCGGAGGTACAGGGGTGGACTATGGCTACACCTTC. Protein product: CASSFGGTGVDYGYTF.

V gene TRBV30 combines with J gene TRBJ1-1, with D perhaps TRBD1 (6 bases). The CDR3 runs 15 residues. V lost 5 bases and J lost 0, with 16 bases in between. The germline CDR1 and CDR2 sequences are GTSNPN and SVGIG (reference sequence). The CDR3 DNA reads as TGTGCCTGGGGAAAAGGGGGGGCAATGAACACTGAAGCTTTCTTT. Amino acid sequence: CAWGKGGAMNTEAFF.

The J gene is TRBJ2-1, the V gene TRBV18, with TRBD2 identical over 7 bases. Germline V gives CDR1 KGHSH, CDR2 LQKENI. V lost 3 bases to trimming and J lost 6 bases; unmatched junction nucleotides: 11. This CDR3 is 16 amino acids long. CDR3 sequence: CASSPRGGSQFNEQFF. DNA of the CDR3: TGTGCCAGCTCACCGCGCGGCGGGAGTCAATTCAATGAGCAGTTCTTC.

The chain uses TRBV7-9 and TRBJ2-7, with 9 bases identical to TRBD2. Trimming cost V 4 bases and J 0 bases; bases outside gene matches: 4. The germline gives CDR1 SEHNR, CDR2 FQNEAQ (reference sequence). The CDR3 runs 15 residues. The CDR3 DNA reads TGTGCCAGCAGCTCGAGCGGGGGGAGCTCCTACGAGCAGTACTTC. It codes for CASSSSGGSSYEQYF.

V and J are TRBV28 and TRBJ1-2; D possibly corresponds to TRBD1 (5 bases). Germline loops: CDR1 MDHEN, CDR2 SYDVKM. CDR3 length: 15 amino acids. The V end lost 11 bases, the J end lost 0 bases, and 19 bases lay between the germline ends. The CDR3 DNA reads TGTGCCGCTCGACCGCCTAGGGGAACTAACTATGGCTACACCTTC. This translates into CAARPPRGTNYGYTF.

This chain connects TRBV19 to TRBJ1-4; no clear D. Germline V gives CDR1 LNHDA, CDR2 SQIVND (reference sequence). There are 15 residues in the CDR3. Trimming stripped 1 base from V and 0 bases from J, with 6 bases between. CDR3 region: CASSIAGATNEKLFF. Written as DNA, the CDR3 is TGTGCCAGTAGTATAGCGGGTGCAACTAATGAAAAACTGTTTTTT.

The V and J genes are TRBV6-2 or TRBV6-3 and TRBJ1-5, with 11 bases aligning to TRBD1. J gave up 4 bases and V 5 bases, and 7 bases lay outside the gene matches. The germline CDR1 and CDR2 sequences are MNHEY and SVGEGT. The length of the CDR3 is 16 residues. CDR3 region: CASSSPGQGANQPQHF. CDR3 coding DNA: TGTGCCAGCAGTAGCCCCGGACAGGGGGCAAATCAGCCCCAGCATTTT.

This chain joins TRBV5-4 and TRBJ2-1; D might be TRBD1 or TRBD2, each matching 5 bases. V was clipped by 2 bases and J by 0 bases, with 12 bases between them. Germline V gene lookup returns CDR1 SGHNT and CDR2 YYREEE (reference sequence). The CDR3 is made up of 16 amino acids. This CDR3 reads CASSFMGGGSYNEQFF. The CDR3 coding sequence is TGTGCCAGCAGCTTTATGGGTGGGGGCTCCTACAATGAGCAGTTCTTC.

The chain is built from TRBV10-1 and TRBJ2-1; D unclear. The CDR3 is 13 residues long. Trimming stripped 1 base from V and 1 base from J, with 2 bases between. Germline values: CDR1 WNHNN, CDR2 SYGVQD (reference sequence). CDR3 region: CASSELSYNEQFF. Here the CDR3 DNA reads TGCGCCAGCAGTGAGTTATCCTACAATGAGCAGTTCTTC.